A selection of T cell receptor beta chains follows, all from one sample in a study of chemoradiotherapy in HPV16-positive cancers. Repertoires were generated with immunoSEQ multiplex PCR, while TCRdb's copy carries only in-frame clones and drops some. Of more than 9,000 clones detected, roughly 73% appear once; the ten largest clones hold approximately 0.97%. The sample was gathered from a patient who underwent chemoradiotherapy. The receptors were sampled from a human donor with HPV-associated anogenital cancer. CDR3s include the opening cysteine and the closing phenylalanine or tryptophan. The order of the fields is clone size, J gene, D gene, V gene, CDR3 length, CDR3 DNA, CDR3 protein. D genes are given only for firm matches. Some rows have no size entry. The others give once, few or many, or a class for an expanded clone.

size: -; J: TRBJ1-1; D: TRBD1; V: TRBV13; length: 15; DNA: TGTGCCAGCAGCGGGGGGGACAGAATGAACACTGAAGCTTTCTTT; CDR3: CASSGGDRMNTEAFF
size: -; J: TRBJ2-1; D: -; V: TRBV2; length: 14; DNA: TGTGCCCGGCCTTGGTGGGGCTCCTACAATGAGCAGTTCTTC; CDR3: CARPWWGSYNEQFF
size: -; J: TRBJ2-3; D: -; V: TRBV7-3; length: 16; DNA: TGTGCCAGCAGCTTACATGGGCCCGAGAACACAGATACGCAGTATTTT; CDR3: CASSLHGPENTDTQYF
size: once; J: TRBJ2-2; D: -; V: TRBV9; length: 16; DNA: TGTGCCAGCAGCGTGATAGGGGTCGGTAGCACCGGGGAGCTGTTTTTT; CDR3: CASSVIGVGSTGELFF
size: -; J: TRBJ2-3; D: TRBD2; V: TRBV6-6; length: 15; DNA: TGTGCCAGCAGTCTCAAGCGCGGGGGGGAAACCCCGCAGTATTTT; CDR3: CASSLKRGGETPQYF
size: -; J: TRBJ2-1; D: TRBD2; V: TRBV7-3; length: 15; DNA: TGTGCCAGCAGCTTCGCGGGAGGGGGCAGGGGAACGCAGTTCTTC; CDR3: CASSFAGGGRGTQFF
size: -; J: TRBJ2-4; D: TRBD1; V: TRBV29-1; length: 13; DNA: TGCAGCGTTACCACAGGGGGCTCAAACATTCAGTACTTC; CDR3: CSVTTGGSNIQYF
size: -; J: TRBJ2-6; D: TRBD2; V: TRBV27; length: 17; DNA: TGTGCCAGCAGTTCTGCACGGGGGGAATCTGGGGCCAACGTCCTGACTTTC; CDR3: CASSSARGESGANVLTF
size: -; J: TRBJ1-1; D: -; V: TRBV29-1; length: 10; DNA: TGCAGCGTTGGAATCACTGAAGCTTTCTTT; CDR3: CSVGITEAFF
size: -; J: TRBJ2-7; D: TRBD1; V: TRBV6-6; length: 13; DNA: TGTGCCAGCAGCACTGACAGGGACAACGAGCAGTACTTC; CDR3: CASSTDRDNEQYF
size: -; J: TRBJ1-1; D: -; V: TRBV6-5; length: 14; DNA: TGTGCCAGCAGTTACACCCAGGGCCCGGCTGAAGCTTTCTTT; CDR3: CASSYTQGPAEAFF
size: few; J: TRBJ2-7; D: -; V: TRBV27; length: 16; DNA: TGTGCCAGCCTCAGCTTGGGCTCAGGGAACTCCTACGAGCAGTACTTC; CDR3: CASLSLGSGNSYEQYF
size: -; J: TRBJ1-1; D: -; V: TRBV5-1; length: 14; DNA: TGCGCCAGCAGCTTACAGGGAGTTATCACTGAAGCTTTCTTT; CDR3: CASSLQGVITEAFF
size: -; J: TRBJ2-2; D: TRBD1; V: TRBV11-2; length: 15; DNA: TGTGCCAGCAGCCTGGACAGGGGTACCACCGGGGAGCTGTTTTTT; CDR3: CASSLDRGTTGELFF
size: once; J: TRBJ1-5; D: -; V: TRBV30; length: 16; DNA: TGTGCCTGGAGTGGGGGGCACGACCTTTGGTCTCAGCCCCAGCATTTT; CDR3: CAWSGGHDLWSQPQHF
size: -; J: TRBJ1-3; D: -; V: TRBV5-5; length: 15; DNA: TGTGCCAGCAGCAGAGGGGACAACTCTGGAAACACCATATATTTT; CDR3: CASSRGDNSGNTIYF
size: -; J: TRBJ1-4; D: TRBD1; V: TRBV7-2; length: 14; DNA: TGTGCCAGCAGCCCGGGACAGGAGAAGGAAAAACTGTTTTTT; CDR3: CASSPGQEKEKLFF
size: -; J: TRBJ1-2; D: TRBD1; V: TRBV27; length: 14; DNA: TGTGCCAGCGGCACAGGGGATTGGGGTGGTGGCTACACCTTC; CDR3: CASGTGDWGGGYTF
size: -; J: TRBJ1-1; D: -; V: TRBV5-1; length: 17; DNA: TGCGCCAGCAGCTCGGGGGCGCGGGTCGTGGGGAACACTGAAGCTTTCTTT; CDR3: CASSSGARVVGNTEAFF
size: -; J: TRBJ1-2; D: -; V: TRBV28; length: 13; DNA: TGTGCCAGCAGTTTAAGTGATGACTATGGCTACACCTTC; CDR3: CASSLSDDYGYTF
size: -; J: TRBJ2-6; D: -; V: TRBV19; length: 19; DNA: TGTGCCAGTAGTATAGACGCCCGCTTGGACAGCTCTGGGGCCAACGTCCTGACTTTC; CDR3: CASSIDARLDSSGANVLTF
size: -; J: TRBJ2-2; D: -; V: TRBV27; length: 15; DNA: TGTGCCAGCAGTTTTAGGGGGTCCCTAGCCGGGGAGCTGTTTTTT; CDR3: CASSFRGSLAGELFF
size: -; J: TRBJ2-1; D: TRBD2; V: TRBV18; length: 18; DNA: TGTGCCAGCTCACCGCCGGGAAGGGTAGCGGGTTCCTACAATGAGCAGTTCTTC; CDR3: CASSPPGRVAGSYNEQFF
size: few; J: TRBJ1-4; D: -; V: TRBV6-6; length: 14; DNA: TGTGCCAGCAGTTACGCAGGCCTAGGTGAAAAACTGTTTTTT; CDR3: CASSYAGLGEKLFF
size: -; J: TRBJ1-1; D: -; V: TRBV19; length: 15; DNA: TGTGCCAGTAGTGCCCAATCCGGGGCCGGGACTGAAGCTTTCTTT; CDR3: CASSAQSGAGTEAFF
size: -; J: TRBJ1-4; D: -; V: TRBV11-2; length: 15; DNA: TGTGCCAGCAGCGCGTTGATAGGAGGGGGGGAAAAACTGTTTTTT; CDR3: CASSALIGGGEKLFF
size: few; J: TRBJ1-1; D: -; V: TRBV19; length: 14; DNA: TGTGCCAGTAGTATAGAACCGGGACACCTAAAAGCTTTCTTT; CDR3: CASSIEPGHLKAFF
size: -; J: TRBJ2-5; D: TRBD1; V: TRBV6-5; length: 16; DNA: TGTGCCAGCAGTTACTCCGGGACAGGTTATCAAGAGACCCAGTACTTC; CDR3: CASSYSGTGYQETQYF
size: once; J: TRBJ2-1; D: -; V: TRBV30; length: 14; DNA: TGTGCCTGGAGACACCATCTAGTAGGGAATGAGCAGTTCTTC; CDR3: CAWRHHLVGNEQFF
size: -; J: TRBJ2-1; D: TRBD1; V: TRBV6-4; length: 15; DNA: TGTGCCAGCAGTGACCAGGGGGCCGCTTACAATGAGCAGTTCTTC; CDR3: CASSDQGAAYNEQFF
size: -; J: TRBJ1-6; D: -; V: TRBV7-9; length: 17; DNA: TGTGCCAGCAGCTTAGGATCCGGACAGCTATATAATTCACCCCTCCACTTT; CDR3: CASSLGSGQLYNSPLHF
size: few; J: TRBJ2-2; D: -; V: TRBV7-9; length: 15; DNA: TGTGCCAGCAGCTTAGGACAGGGAGGCACCGGGGAGCTGTTTTTT; CDR3: CASSLGQGGTGELFF
size: -; J: TRBJ2-1; D: TRBD2; V: TRBV9; length: 15; DNA: TGTGCCAGCAGCGTAGGAATTAGCGGGTACAATGAGCAGTTCTTC; CDR3: CASSVGISGYNEQFF
size: -; J: TRBJ2-2; D: -; V: TRBV2; length: 11; DNA: TGTGCCAGCAGCGAAACATGGGAGCTGTTTTTT; CDR3: CASSETWELFF
size: -; J: TRBJ1-1; D: -; V: TRBV5-6; length: 14; DNA: TGTGCCAGCAGCCCACCTTACGGGGGCACTGAAGCTTTCTTT; CDR3: CASSPPYGGTEAFF
size: -; J: TRBJ1-5; D: -; V: TRBV11-2; length: 14; DNA: TGTGCCAGCAGCTTAGAAGGGGTCAATCAGCCCCAGCATTTT; CDR3: CASSLEGVNQPQHF
size: -; J: TRBJ1-1; D: -; V: TRBV19; length: 14; DNA: TGTGCCAGTAGTATAACCCCCTTGAACACTGAAGCTTTCTTT; CDR3: CASSITPLNTEAFF
size: -; J: TRBJ1-4; D: -; V: TRBV6-1; length: 15; DNA: TGTGCCAGCAGTGAAGCTAGGGGGTTCAGTGAAAAACTGTTTTTT; CDR3: CASSEARGFSEKLFF
size: -; J: TRBJ2-3; D: -; V: TRBV5-4; length: 11; DNA: TGTGCCAGCAGCTTCACAGATACGCAGTATTTT; CDR3: CASSFTDTQYF
size: -; J: TRBJ2-5; D: TRBD1; V: TRBV28; length: 14; DNA: TGTGCCAGCAGCCCGGACAGGATCCAAGAGACCCAGTACTTC; CDR3: CASSPDRIQETQYF
size: -; J: TRBJ2-2; D: -; V: TRBV2; length: 14; DNA: TGTGCCAGCGGCCCAATCCAGAACACCGGGGAGCTGTTTTTT; CDR3: CASGPIQNTGELFF
size: -; J: TRBJ1-3; D: -; V: TRBV19; length: 13; DNA: TGTGCCAGTAGTGGGCAGCGAGGAAACACCATATATTTT; CDR3: CASSGQRGNTIYF
size: -; J: TRBJ2-3; D: -; V: TRBV28; length: 10; DNA: TGTGCCACCAAACTAGATACGCAGTATTTT; CDR3: CATKLDTQYF
size: -; J: TRBJ1-4; D: -; V: TRBV5-6; length: 15; DNA: TGTGCCAGCAGGGAATCACAGGGAAGGAGTGAAAAACTGTTTTTT; CDR3: CASRESQGRSEKLFF
size: -; J: TRBJ1-4; D: TRBD1; V: TRBV7-2; length: 15; DNA: TGTGCCAGCAGCTACGACAGGGGGCTAAGAGAAAAACTGTTTTTT; CDR3: CASSYDRGLREKLFF
size: -; J: TRBJ2-3; D: TRBD2; V: TRBV6-4; length: 15; DNA: TGTGCCAGCAGTGACGGGACTAGCGGGACAGATACGCAGTATTTT; CDR3: CASSDGTSGTDTQYF
size: -; J: TRBJ1-1; D: TRBD1; V: TRBV10-3; length: 18; DNA: TGTGCCATCAGTGAGCGGAGGACAGGGCGAATTCTAAACACTGAAGCTTTCTTT; CDR3: CAISERRTGRILNTEAFF
size: -; J: TRBJ1-1; D: -; V: TRBV5-1; length: 14; DNA: TGCGCCAGCAGCTTGGGGCAGACGAGCCCTGAAGCTTTCTTT; CDR3: CASSLGQTSPEAFF
size: -; J: TRBJ2-5; D: -; V: TRBV19; length: 13; DNA: TGTGCCAGTGGTCGGCGGATCCAAGAGACCCAGTACTTC; CDR3: CASGRRIQETQYF
size: -; J: TRBJ2-7; D: -; V: TRBV5-1; length: 15; DNA: TGCGCCAGCAGCTTGTCTCCAGGGGACGGGTACGAGCAGTACTTC; CDR3: CASSLSPGDGYEQYF
size: -; J: TRBJ2-1; D: TRBD2; V: TRBV2; length: 15; DNA: TGTGCCACCAAAACCCAAGCGGGGAGGGAAGTTGAGCAGTTCTTC; CDR3: CATKTQAGREVEQFF
size: -; J: TRBJ1-1; D: -; V: TRBV2; length: 16; DNA: TGTGCCAGCAGTGATAATTTCGGAGGTAGGAACACTGAAGCTTTCTTT; CDR3: CASSDNFGGRNTEAFF
size: -; J: TRBJ2-1; D: -; V: TRBV15; length: 15; DNA: TGTGCCACCAGCAGAGAGATCCGACTTGACAATGAGCAGTTCTTC; CDR3: CATSREIRLDNEQFF
size: once; J: TRBJ2-7; D: -; V: TRBV28; length: 14; DNA: TGTGCCAGCAGTTATTCCGGGGGTCGGTACGAGCAGTACTTC; CDR3: CASSYSGGRYEQYF
size: -; J: TRBJ1-1; D: -; V: TRBV11-2; length: 12; DNA: TGTGCCAGCAGCTACTCCCGCGGGGTTTCTTTCTTT; CDR3: CASSYSRGVSFF
size: -; J: TRBJ1-5; D: TRBD1; V: TRBV28; length: 16; DNA: TGTGCCAGCAGACCATTCGGACAGGGGGCGCTTCAGCCCCAGCATTTT; CDR3: CASRPFGQGALQPQHF
size: -; J: TRBJ2-1; D: -; V: TRBV6-5; length: 15; DNA: TGTGCCAGCAGTGCCTCGACCCCCATGTGGAATGAGCAGTTCTTC; CDR3: CASSASTPMWNEQFF
size: -; J: TRBJ1-4; D: -; V: TRBV28; length: 14; DNA: TGTGCCAGCAGTTCTCAGGGAATTGGCGAAAAACTGTTTTTT; CDR3: CASSSQGIGEKLFF
size: -; J: TRBJ1-4; D: TRBD1; V: TRBV7-6; length: 15; DNA: TGTGCCAGCAGCCCGGGACAGGCGCTTAATGAAAAACTGTTTTTT; CDR3: CASSPGQALNEKLFF
size: -; J: TRBJ2-2; D: TRBD1; V: TRBV5-1; length: 16; DNA: TGCGCCAGCAGCTCCGGCGACAGGGGGCGCGCCGGGGAGCTGTTTTTT; CDR3: CASSSGDRGRAGELFF